A single sample gave rise to the 27 T cell receptor beta chains below, sequenced in a study of regulatory T cells in long-lasting Graves disease. Time point described: persistent/refractory GD, antithyroid drugs over 5 years with positive TRAb. Extracted RNA from PBMCs served as the source of the TCR library. Both iRepertoire HTBI primers and Arm-PCR of CDR3 regions were used to build the TCR beta libraries. TCRdb re-derived calls from the multiplex PCR reads in MiXCR, one entry per CDR3 protein. The sample has 430,000 or so distinct CDR3 sequences, roughly 23% seen once. The specimen was peripheral blood mononuclear cells (PBMCs), collected when the disease was refractory, from a patient treated with antithyroid drugs. The receptors were sampled from a female donor with Graves disease.

This clonotype has a handful of counts. The chain recombines TRBV6-2 or TRBV6-3 with TRBJ1-5; TRBD1 matches at 7 bases. V lost 5 bases and J lost 0; bases outside the gene matches: 10. The CDR3 runs to 17 residues. In germline, CDR1 is MNHEY, CDR2 SVGEGT. CDR3 coding DNA: TGTGCCAGCAGTCCAAGACAGGGTTGGAATAGCAATCAGCCCCAGCATTTT. It translates to CASSPRQGWNSNQPQHF.

This chain links TRBV6-1 with TRBJ2-2, with TRBD1 identical over 9 bases. The J segment lost 6 bases and the V segment lost 5 bases, leaving 7 bases of the junction unmatched. The germline CDR1 and CDR2 sequences are MNHNS and SASEGT. The CDR3 covers 15 residues. Here the CDR3 DNA reads TGTGCCAGCAGTCCTCACAGGGGGCAGGCCGGGGAGCTGTTTTTT. This encodes CASSPHRGQAGELFF.

The rearrangement uses TRBV15 and TRBJ2-2; possible D gene TRBD2, 9 bases. The CDR3 loop spans 21 amino acids. Looked up from germline, CDR1 is LNHNV and CDR2 is YYDKDF (reference sequence). Between the trimmed V and J ends, which lost 2 bases and 2 bases, there was a span of 27 bases. CDR3 amino acids: CATSRSGGWGLAPQNTGELFF. The DNA for the CDR3 is TGTGCCACCAGCAGATCAGGGGGCTGGGGACTAGCACCCCAAAACACCGGGGAGCTGTTTTTT.

This clonotype was seen at least ten times. DNA of the CDR3: TGTGCCAGCAGTGAAGCTCCGGGTTCAACTAATGAAAAACTGTTTTTT. This translates into CASSEAPGSTNEKLFF. The chain is built from TRBV2 and TRBJ1-4; no firm D call. The V end lost 0 bases, the J end lost 0 bases, and 8 bases lay between the germline ends. The CDR3 consists of 16 residues. CDR1 is SNHLY, CDR2 FYNNEI, per germline.

The CDR3 here is CASSGTSAGETQYF. The CDR3 DNA is TGTGCCAGTAGCGGGACTAGCGCTGGGGAGACCCAGTACTTC. The V call is TRBV19, the J call TRBJ2-5, with TRBD2 identical over 10 bases. This CDR3 contains 14 residues. Germline CDR1 LNHDA, CDR2 SQIVND (reference sequence). V dropped 6 bases and J dropped 5; count of bases not matched to a gene: 6.

This clonotype was counted between two and nine times. The genes are TRBV3-1 and TRBJ2-5; D is possibly TRBD1 (6 bases). Germline CDR1 and CDR2: LGHDT and YNNKEL (reference sequence). This CDR3 is 15 amino acids long. V dropped 4 bases and J dropped 5 bases, with 17 bases sitting between them. The CDR3, as DNA: TGTGCCAGCAGCCTAACCCGGACAGCAGACGAGACCCAGTACTTC. Translated, it gives CASSLTRTADETQYF.

This clonotype came up once. Being one base from a much bigger clone, this may be a read error. V usage is TRBV14 and J usage is TRBJ2-7; D uncertain. The CDR3 is 13 amino acids. Germline lookup yields CDR1 SGHDN and CDR2 FVKESK. The CDR3 protein is CAGSQPDLGEQYF. DNA of the CDR3: TGTGCCGGCAGCCAACCCGATCTGGGGGAGCAGTACTTC.

Points on this clonotype: Since a much larger clone is just one base distant, this may be a read error. The rearrangement links TRBV3-1 to TRBJ2-5; the D gene is possibly TRBD2 (5 bases). The CDR3 runs to 10 residues. Germline lookup yields CDR1 LGHDT and CDR2 YNNKEL (reference sequence). This CDR3 reads CVSGTETQYF. In DNA, the CDR3 is TGTGTCAGCGGTACGGAGACCCAGTACTTC.

This sequence joins TRBV20-1 and TRBJ2-7, with D hard to call. The CDR3 consists of 13 residues. Germline CDR1 is DFQATT and CDR2 is SNEGSKA (reference sequence). Trimming removed 2 bases at V and 4 bases at J, with 12 bases between. The CDR3 DNA sequence: TGCAGTGCTAGACTCCTCCTATCGTACGAGCAGTACTTC. It yields the protein CSARLLLSYEQYF.

This clonotype was observed a few times. J is TRBJ2-5 and V is TRBV5-6, with D possibly being TRBD1 (5 bases). V lost 0 bases, J lost 5 bases, and 17 bases lay in between. From germline, CDR1 is SGHDT and CDR2 YYEEEE. The CDR3 length is 16 residues. CDR3 bases: TGTGCCAGCAGCTTGGGGTTACAGGAACCGAGGGAGACCCAGTACTTC. Translating gives CASSLGLQEPRETQYF. The variable domain in full, with the rest retrieved from reference TRBV5-6 and TRBJ2-5, is DAGVTQSPTHLIKTRGQQVTLRCSPKSGHDTVSWYQQALGQGPQFIFQYYEEEERQRGNFPDRFSGHQFPNYSSELNVNALLLGDSALYLCASSLGLQEPRETQYFGPGTRLLVL.

This clonotype was counted at least ten times. V usage is TRBV28 and J usage is TRBJ2-7; tentatively, D is TRBD2 (6 bases). The germline V gene has CDR1 MDHEN and CDR2 SYDVKM. This CDR3 is 13 amino acids long. V was pared by 6 bases and J by 6 bases, with 15 bases between. CDR3 bases: TGTGCCAGCAGGCCGGAGTGGAGGGGCGAGCAGTACTTC. The encoded protein is CASRPEWRGEQYF.

The gene calls are TRBV9 and TRBJ2-5; D could derive from TRBD1 or TRBD2 (5 bases each). V was pared by 4 bases and J by 1 base, with 11 bases between. Germline CDR1 SGDLS, CDR2 YYNGEE. The CDR3 covers 14 residues. The CDR3 DNA follows: TGTGCCAGCAGCCCCGTTGGGGGCCAAGAGACCCAGTACTTC. Its protein product is CASSPVGGQETQYF.

This clonotype was seen a handful of times. The V gene is TRBV20-1, the J gene TRBJ2-1, with D maybe TRBD2 (6 bases). The V gene's germline CDR1 is DFQATT and CDR2 SNEGSKA (reference sequence). The length of the CDR3 is 14 residues. V was cut by 5 bases and J by 9 bases, with 20 bases left in between. As DNA, the CDR3 is TGCAGTGCTTCTTCGGGACGGAGGGCGGGTGAGCAGTTCTTC. It translates to CSASSGRRAGEQFF.

There are many counts of this clonotype. The V call is TRBV20-1, the J call TRBJ2-5; TRBD2 agrees at 7 bases. V was clipped by 3 bases and J by 5 bases; unmatched bases: 12. There are 15 residues in the CDR3. In germline, CDR1 is DFQATT, CDR2 SNEGSKA (reference sequence). The CDR3 nucleotides read TGCAGTGCTAGCTCGGGGCGGGAGAGTTTGGAGACCCAGTACTTC. Translation: CSASSGRESLETQYF.

This clonotype occurred many times. The CDR3 DNA sequence: TGTGCCAGCAGCCATGGCCTTGCGGGAGAACCCGGGGAGCTGTTTTTT. Residues: CASSHGLAGEPGELFF. The chain is built from TRBV4-2 and TRBJ2-2, with 7 bases identical to TRBD2. Germline V CDR1 and CDR2: LGHNA, YNFKEQ. CDR3 length equals 16 residues. V shed 3 bases and J 6 bases; nucleotides not matched to a gene: 10.

The chain is built from TRBV5-1 and TRBJ2-1; 8 bases align to TRBD2. CDR1 is SGHRS, CDR2 YFSETQ, per germline. The junction had 9 bases not matched to a gene; V was cut back by 0 bases and J by 1 base. This CDR3 has 18 amino acids. CDR3 nucleotide sequence: TGCGCCAGCAGCTTGGATCCTACTCGCGGGAGGTCCTACAATGAGCAGTTCTTC. It is translated as CASSLDPTRGRSYNEQFF.

This clonotype came up many times. The V and J genes are TRBV28 and TRBJ2-6; a weak D match, TRBD2 (5 bases). Germline CDR1 is MDHEN and CDR2 is SYDVKM. Deletions cut 6 bases from V and 0 bases from J, with 12 bases between. This CDR3 is built from 16 residues. CDR3: CASRPPTSSGANVLTF. CDR3 bases: TGTGCCAGCAGACCCCCAACTAGCTCTGGGGCCAACGTCCTGACTTTC.

The V gene is TRBV20-1, the J gene TRBJ2-7; 9 nucleotides match TRBD1. The germline V gene encodes CDR1 DFQATT and CDR2 SNEGSKA (reference sequence). V trimming: 4 bases; J trimming: 5 bases; junction bases outside the gene matches: 6. This CDR3 spans 13 amino acids. DNA for the CDR3: TGCAGTGCTAAGAAGGGACAGGGCCACGAGCAGTACTTC. Amino acid sequence: CSAKKGQGHEQYF.

The chain is built from TRBV7-3 and TRBJ2-1, with D possibly matching TRBD1 (5 bases). Germline CDR1 and CDR2: SGHTA and FQGTGA. The CDR3 runs 15 residues. Trimming took 3 bases from V and 1 from J, leaving 10 bases between them. The CDR3 loop is CASSFIQGSYNEQFF. The CDR3 nucleotides are TGTGCCAGCAGCTTTATCCAGGGATCCTACAATGAGCAGTTCTTC.

The chain combines TRBV20-1 with TRBJ1-5; D may be TRBD1 (6 bases). There are 13 residues in the CDR3. Germline lookup yields CDR1 DFQATT and CDR2 SNEGSKA (reference sequence). V lost 5 bases and J 1 base, leaving 9 bases between the germline ends. CDR3 amino acids: CSAQGTSNQPQHF. DNA for the CDR3: TGCAGTGCTCAGGGGACGAGCAATCAGCCCCAGCATTTT.

This clonotype was observed a handful of times. The chain couples TRBV30 to TRBJ2-7, with 7 positions matching TRBD2. Germline values: CDR1 GTSNPN, CDR2 SVGIG (reference sequence). The CDR3 extends over 14 amino acids. The V gene end was trimmed by 7 bases and the J gene end by 3 bases; junction bases not matched to a gene: 12. CDR3 DNA: TGTGCCTCGGGCCCGGCGCTAGCGGTCTACGAGCAGTACTTC. Translation: CASGPALAVYEQYF.

The chain carries TRBV29-1 and TRBJ1-3; maybe TRBD1 (6 bases). The V end was cut by 7 bases, the J end by 0 bases, with 13 bases between. Germline values: CDR1 SQVTM, CDR2 ANQGSEA. The length of the CDR3 is 14 residues. CDR3 sequence: CSAITGISGNTIYF. CDR3 nucleotide sequence: TGCAGCGCTATAACAGGGATCTCTGGAAACACCATATATTTT.

This clonotype was seen a handful of times. V and J are TRBV27 and TRBJ2-7; D gene ambiguous. This CDR3 has 14 amino acids. Germline V gives CDR1 MNHEY, CDR2 SMNVEV (reference sequence). V shed 6 bases and J shed 1 base, with 13 bases lying between them. This chain's CDR3 is CASSSPGYSYEQYF. CDR3 nucleotide sequence: TGTGCCAGCAGCTCCCCGGGCTATTCCTACGAGCAGTACTTC.

There are many counts of this clonotype. The chain uses TRBV3-1 and TRBJ2-7; 9 bases fit TRBD1. The germline V gene has CDR1 LGHDT and CDR2 YNNKEL (reference sequence). After removal of 1 base from V and 5 bases from J, the junction contained 6 bases not matched to a gene. CDR3 length equals 15 residues. The CDR3, as DNA: TGTGCCAGCAGCCAAGCCGGGACAGGGTACAACGAGCAGTACTTC. Residues: CASSQAGTGYNEQYF.

A remark on this clonotype: Just one base apart from a much larger clone, this may be a read error. This chain connects TRBV6-1 to TRBJ2-4; D not certain. The CDR3 is made up of 14 amino acids. Germline assignment: CDR1 MNHNS and CDR2 SASEGT. The CDR3 spells CASSAGIAKNTQYF. CDR3 DNA: TGTGCCAGCAGTGCGGGTATTGCCAAAAACACTCAGTACTTC.

This clonotype was detected many times. This chain joins TRBV11-1 and TRBJ1-1; a weak D match, TRBD1 (6 bases). This CDR3 contains 14 residues. CDR1 and CDR2 (germline): SGHAT, FQDESV (reference sequence). The V end lost 8 bases, the J end lost 5 bases, and 18 bases lay between the germline ends. DNA of the CDR3: TGTGCCAGCTCCCTTGGGAGGGGGACAACTGAAGCTTTCTTT. Translation gives CASSLGRGTTEAFF. The full variable domain, its missing parts supplied by reference TRBV11-1 and TRBJ1-1, is EAEVAQSPRYKITEKSQAVAFWCDPISGHATLYWYRQILGQGPELLVQFQDESVVDDSQLPKDRFSAERLKGVDSTLKIQPAELGDSAMYLCASSLGRGTTEAFFGQGTRLTVV.

This clonotype was seen more than once but under ten times. V is TRBV27 and J is TRBJ1-1; 8 bases map to TRBD1. The V and J ends lost 7 bases and 2 bases, in that order; junction bases with no gene match: 6. The CDR3 length is 14 residues. Germline-derived CDR1 and CDR2 are MNHEY and SMNVEV (reference sequence). This CDR3 reads CASTQTGANTEAFF. The CDR3 DNA is TGTGCCAGCACCCAGACAGGGGCCAACACTGAAGCTTTCTTT.